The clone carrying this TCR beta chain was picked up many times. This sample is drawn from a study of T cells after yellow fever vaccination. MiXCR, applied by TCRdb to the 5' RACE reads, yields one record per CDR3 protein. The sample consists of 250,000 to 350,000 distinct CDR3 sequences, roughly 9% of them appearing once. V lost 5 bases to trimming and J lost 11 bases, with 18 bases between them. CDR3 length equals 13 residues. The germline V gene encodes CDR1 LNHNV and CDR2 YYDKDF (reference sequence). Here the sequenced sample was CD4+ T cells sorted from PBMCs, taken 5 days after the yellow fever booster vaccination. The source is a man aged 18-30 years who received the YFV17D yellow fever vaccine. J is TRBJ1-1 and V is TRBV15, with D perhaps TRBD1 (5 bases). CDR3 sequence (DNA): TGTGCCACCAGCTCAGGGCCCCTGTCGGATGCTTTCTTT. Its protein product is CATSSGPLSDAFF.